These 17 T cell receptor beta chains share one sample of origin, sequenced in a study of shared clonotypes between healthy human individuals. Only in-frame clones appear in the TCRdb table, and some are missing; sequencing was by immunoSEQ multiplex PCR. Among around 620,000 clones, approximately 95% were seen once, and the ten largest hold around 0.11%. As defined, naive CD8 cells were CD45RO-negative and positively selected for CCR7, with terminally differentiated effector memory CD45RA+ cells excluded. Sequencing used naive CD8+ T cells sorted from blood. These receptors came from a woman in her 30s in good health.

The CDR3 DNA reads TGTGCCAGCAGCCTAGTTCCGGGACAGGGTAATTCACCCCTCCACTTT. This gives the protein CASSLVPGQGNSPLHF. The gene calls are TRBV14 and TRBJ1-6, with TRBD1 matching over 9 bases. V trimming: 4 bases; J trimming: 6 bases; junction bases outside the gene matches: 7. The germline CDR1 and CDR2 sequences are SGHDN and FVKESK. The CDR3 has 16 residues.

This clone appeared once. The chain couples TRBV7-9 to TRBJ2-7; maybe TRBD1 (6 bases). Between the trimmed V and J ends, which lost 5 bases and 3 bases, there was a span of 11 bases. CDR1 SEHNR and CDR2 FQNEAQ come from the germline V gene (reference sequence). This CDR3 has 13 amino acids. The CDR3 DNA reads as TGTGCCAGCAGCCCCGGACAGTTCTACGAGCAGTACTTC. Translated, it gives CASSPGQFYEQYF.

The chain carries TRBV6-5 and TRBJ1-1; D might be TRBD1 (5 bases). Per germline, CDR1 MNHEY and CDR2 SVGAGI. V lost 9 bases, J lost 7 bases, and 15 bases lay in between. CDR3 length: 12 residues. CDR3 bases: TGTGCCAGTATAGGGAGGCAGGGTGAAGCTTTCTTT. Translating gives CASIGRQGEAFF.

This clone was counted only a few times. The same CDR3 also results from other DNA sequences found in this sample. V and J are TRBV28 and TRBJ1-5; unclear D gene. CDR3 length equals 14 residues. The V end was cut by 2 bases, the J end by 3 bases, with 8 bases between. Germline CDR1 reads MDHEN; CDR2 reads SYDVKM. CDR3 nucleotide sequence: TGTGCCAGCAGTTTAACCGGGAACAATCAGCCCCAGCATTTT. Its translation: CASSLTGNNQPQHF.

The chain is built from TRBV28 and TRBJ2-1; 10 positions match TRBD2. From germline, CDR1 is MDHEN and CDR2 SYDVKM. This CDR3 is built from 19 residues. With 2 bases clipped from V and 1 base from J, the junction kept 11 bases outside the gene matches. The CDR3: CASSLGPTQLAGSYNEQFF. Written as DNA, the CDR3 is TGTGCCAGCAGTTTAGGCCCGACTCAACTAGCGGGATCCTACAATGAGCAGTTCTTC.

The CDR3 sequence: CSARGGYGYTF. CDR3 bases: TGCAGTGCTAGGGGGGGCTACGGCTACACCTTC. The rearrangement joins TRBV20-1 to TRBJ1-2; possible D gene TRBD1, 6 bases. This CDR3 has 11 residues. V shed 3 bases and J shed 8 bases, with 10 bases lying between them. CDR1 is DFQATT and CDR2 is SNEGSKA in the germline V gene (reference sequence).

The V and J genes are TRBV7-9 and TRBJ1-4, with unresolved D. The CDR3 has 16 residues. Trimming cost V 1 base and J 10 bases, with 19 bases left between them. CDR1 is SEHNR and CDR2 is FQNEAQ in the germline V gene (reference sequence). The CDR3 loop is CASSLVEVSPYGKLFF. The CDR3 DNA follows: TGTGCCAGCAGCTTAGTGGAAGTCAGCCCCTATGGAAAACTGTTTTTT. The entire variable domain, with the rest obtained from reference TRBV7-9 and TRBJ1-4, is as follows: DTGVSQNPRHKITKRGQNVTFRCDPISEHNRLYWYRQTLGQGPEFLTYFQNEAQLEKSRLLSDRFSAERPKGSFSTLEIQRTEQGDSAMYLCASSLVEVSPYGKLFFGSGTQLSVL.

The J gene is TRBJ2-3, the V gene TRBV27; D may be TRBD1 (5 bases). Between the trimmed V and J ends, which lost 5 bases and 4 bases, there was a span of 10 bases. CDR1 is MNHEY, CDR2 SMNVEV, per germline (reference sequence). This CDR3 contains 13 residues. The CDR3 reads CASSVGPPDTQYF. The DNA of the CDR3 is TGTGCCAGCAGTGTGGGGCCCCCAGATACGCAGTATTTT.

This chain uses TRBV9 with TRBJ2-1, with D possibly being TRBD2 (5 bases). V was cut by 4 bases and J by 9 bases, with 23 bases left in between. CDR1 is SGDLS and CDR2 is YYNGEE in the germline V gene. The CDR3 is made up of 16 amino acids. CDR3 nucleotide sequence: TGTGCCAGCAGCCCCAGTGGAGCGGTCCTCCTTGCTGAGCAGTTCTTC. Residues: CASSPSGAVLLAEQFF. The entire variable domain, with the rest obtained from reference TRBV9 and TRBJ2-1, is as follows: DSGVTQTPKHLITATGQRVTLRCSPRSGDLSVYWYQQSLDQGLQFLIQYYNGEERAKGNILERFSAQQFPDLHSELNLSSLELGDSALYFCASSPSGAVLLAEQFFGPGTRLTVL.

The chain uses TRBV2 and TRBJ2-1, with a weak D call TRBD1 (5 bases). CDR1 SNHLY and CDR2 FYNNEI come from the germline V gene. This CDR3 region has 20 residues. Trimming cost V 2 bases and J 2 bases, with 25 bases left between them. CDR3: CASSENQGWSAYTAYNEQFF. CDR3 DNA: TGTGCCAGCAGTGAAAATCAGGGCTGGAGCGCCTACACAGCCTACAATGAGCAGTTCTTC.

On this clone: The junction departs from germline at one end; a sequencing error may be responsible. V gene TRBV13 combines with J gene TRBJ2-5, with 7 bases fitting TRBD1. The CDR3 length is 13 residues. In germline, CDR1 is PRHDT, CDR2 FYEKMQ (reference sequence). CDR3 in amino acids: CASSIGGRETQYF. CDR3 DNA: TGTGCCAGCAGCATAGGGGGCCGGGAGACCCAGTACTTC.

J is TRBJ2-3 and V is TRBV7-9; 7 nucleotides line up with TRBD1. Germline trimming cut 5 bases from V and 2 bases from J; bases unmatched to any gene: 4. Germline-derived CDR1 and CDR2 are SEHNR and FQNEAQ (reference sequence). This CDR3 region has 14 residues. CDR3 sequence (DNA): TGTGCCAGCAGCAGCACAGGGGACACAGATACGCAGTATTTT. Protein product: CASSSTGDTDTQYF. Supplemented by reference TRBV7-9 and TRBJ2-3, the full variable domain reads DTGVSQNPRHKITKRGQNVTFRCDPISEHNRLYWYRQTLGQGPEFLTYFQNEAQLEKSRLLSDRFSAERPKGSFSTLEIQRTEQGDSAMYLCASSSTGDTDTQYFGPGTRLTVL.

The chain joins TRBV7-9 to TRBJ2-2; D perhaps matches TRBD2 (6 bases). Germline V gives CDR1 SEHNR, CDR2 FQNEAQ (reference sequence). CDR3 size: 14 residues. V lost 8 bases, J lost 5 bases, and 15 bases lay in between. As DNA, the CDR3 is TGTGCCAGCGGAGGGGATCTGAAGACCGGGGAGCTGTTTTTT. Protein: CASGGDLKTGELFF. The entire variable domain, with the rest obtained from reference TRBV7-9 and TRBJ2-2, is as follows: DTGVSQNPRHKITKRGQNVTFRCDPISEHNRLYWYRQTLGQGPEFLTYFQNEAQLEKSRLLSDRFSAERPKGSFSTLEIQRTEQGDSAMYLCASGGDLKTGELFFGEGSRLTVL.

This chain joins TRBV5-1 and TRBJ2-1, with D possibly TRBD2 on 5 matching bases. V was clipped by 6 bases and J by 4 bases, with 11 bases between them. This CDR3 has 13 residues. The germline CDR1 and CDR2 sequences are SGHRS and YFSETQ. The CDR3 DNA reads TGCGCCAGCATCAGTAGCGAGTACAATGAGCAGTTCTTC. Its protein is CASISSEYNEQFF.

The gene calls are TRBV19 and TRBJ2-3, with 9 bases identical to TRBD2. CDR1 and CDR2 from the germline V gene are LNHDA and SQIVND (reference sequence). J lost 0 bases, V lost 1 base, and 8 bases had no gene match. The CDR3 sequence is 18 residues long. Written as DNA, the CDR3 is TGTGCCAGTAGTATAGGACTAGCGGAAACGATTAGCACAGATACGCAGTATTTT. Amino acid sequence: CASSIGLAETISTDTQYF.

The chain links TRBV10-1 to TRBJ2-7, with TRBD1 as a possible D gene (6 bases). Germline lookup yields CDR1 WNHNN and CDR2 SYGVQD (reference sequence). V was trimmed by 4 bases and J by 4 bases, leaving 14 bases between them. The CDR3 has 14 amino acids. In DNA, the CDR3 is TGCGCCAGCAGTGCCGTGGCAGGGGCGTACGAGCAGTACTTC. Amino acid sequence: CASSAVAGAYEQYF.

A word on this clone: Other DNA sequences in this sample translate to the same CDR3. The chain uses TRBV7-9 and TRBJ2-7; no clear D. Germline assignment: CDR1 SEHNR and CDR2 FQNEAQ (reference sequence). V was trimmed by 2 bases and J by 1 base, leaving 6 bases between them. The CDR3 runs 13 residues. CDR3 protein: CASSLPGSYEQYF. The CDR3 nucleotides read TGTGCCAGCAGCTTACCCGGTTCCTACGAGCAGTACTTC.